This T cell receptor (beta chain) was observed in a study of long-term antiretroviral therapy in people with HIV. Turning to this clone: Its specificity is unknown.

Study-wide points: Dominating the repertoire at all time points were the clones that expanded before ART. No data on ART adherence, viral resistance or therapy changes. The study found narrower CDR3 length ranges in HIV repertoires than in controls.

The CDR3 extends over 12 amino acids. Trimming stripped 2 bases from V and 12 bases from J, with 17 bases between. CDR1 is GTSNPN and CDR2 is SVGIG in the germline V gene (reference sequence). Run at survey level, the immunoSEQ assay was version v3.0. TCRdb keeps only in-frame clones here, not all; method: immunoSEQ multiplex PCR. Of more than 35,000 clones in the sample, around 94% were seen once. The receptor comes from a woman between 50 and 59 years old with HIV. The genes are TRBV30 and TRBJ2-7, with D possibly being TRBD1 (5 bases). The source material was unsorted PBMCs, sampled 4.1 years after starting antiretroviral therapy. Written as DNA, the CDR3 is TGTGCCTGGAGTCAATATGACAGTTTTTTGTACTTC. This translates into CAWSQYDSFLYF.